What follows is one TCR beta chain and its context. This may stem from a read error, because a much larger clone lies one nucleotide away. Time point indicated: persistent/refractory GD, antithyroid drugs over 5 years with positive TRAb. Scientists built the TCR library using RNA that was extracted from PBMCs. The CDR3 is 15 residues long. Germline V gene lookup returns CDR1 SGHAT and CDR2 FQNNGV. These data are taken from a study of regulatory T cells in long-lasting Graves disease. Building of the TCR beta libraries involved iRepertoire HTBI primers and Arm-PCR of CDR3 regions. TCRdb analysed the multiplex PCR reads with MiXCR anew, one entry per CDR3 protein. The sample lists roughly 360,000 distinct CDR3 sequences, approximately 23% occurring once.

The TCR was taken from a woman between 40 and 50 years old with Graves disease. The chain combines TRBV11-2 with TRBJ2-5; 9 bases align to TRBD2. The sample was peripheral blood mononuclear cells (PBMCs), taken when the disease was refractory, from a patient treated with antithyroid drugs. The CDR3 loop is CASSLGLAVQETQHF. As DNA, the CDR3 is TGTGCCAGCAGCTTAGGACTAGCGGTACAAGAGACCCAGCACTTC.